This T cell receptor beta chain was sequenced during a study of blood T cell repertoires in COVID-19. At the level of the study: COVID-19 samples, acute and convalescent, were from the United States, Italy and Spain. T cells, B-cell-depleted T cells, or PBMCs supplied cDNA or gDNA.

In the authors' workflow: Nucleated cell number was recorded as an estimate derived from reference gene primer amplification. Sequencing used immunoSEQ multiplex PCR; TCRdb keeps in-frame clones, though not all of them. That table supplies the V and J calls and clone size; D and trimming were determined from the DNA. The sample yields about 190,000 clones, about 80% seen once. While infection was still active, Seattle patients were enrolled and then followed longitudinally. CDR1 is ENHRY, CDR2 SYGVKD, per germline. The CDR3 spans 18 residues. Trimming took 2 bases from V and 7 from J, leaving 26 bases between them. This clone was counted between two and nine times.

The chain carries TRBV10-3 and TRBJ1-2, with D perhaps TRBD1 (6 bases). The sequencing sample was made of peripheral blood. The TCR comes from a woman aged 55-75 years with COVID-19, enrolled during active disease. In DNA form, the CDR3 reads TGTGCCATCAGTGAGATAAAAGGGGGAGAAGAGGAATGGTGTGGCTACACCTTC. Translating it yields CAISEIKGGEEEWCGYTF.